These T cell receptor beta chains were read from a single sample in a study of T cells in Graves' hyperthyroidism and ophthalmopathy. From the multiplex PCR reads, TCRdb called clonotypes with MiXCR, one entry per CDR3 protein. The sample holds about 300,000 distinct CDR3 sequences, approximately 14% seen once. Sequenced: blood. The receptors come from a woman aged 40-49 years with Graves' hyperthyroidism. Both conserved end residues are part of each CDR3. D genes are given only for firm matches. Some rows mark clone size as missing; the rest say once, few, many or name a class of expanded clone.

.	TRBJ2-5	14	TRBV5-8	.	CASSLDPNAETQYF	TGTGCCAGCAGCTTGGACCCTAACGCGGAGACCCAGTACTTC
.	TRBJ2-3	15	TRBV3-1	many	CASSQDRLFRDTQYF	TGTGCCAGCAGCCAAGATCGCCTCTTTAGGGATACGCAGTATTTT
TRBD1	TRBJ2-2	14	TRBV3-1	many	CASSHQGDTGELFF	TGTGCCAGCAGCCACCAGGGGGATACCGGGGAGCTGTTTTTT
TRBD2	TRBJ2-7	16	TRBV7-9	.	CASSLTGLAGYYEQYF	TGTGCCAGCAGCCTTACCGGACTAGCGGGATACTACGAGCAGTACTTC
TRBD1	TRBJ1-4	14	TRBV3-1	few	CASSLDRGPEKLFF	TGTGCCAGCAGCCTGGACAGGGGGCCTGAAAAACTGTTTTTT
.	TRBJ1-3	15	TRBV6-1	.	CASRAEVSSGNTIYF	TGTGCCAGCAGGGCAGAGGTGAGCTCTGGAAACACCATATATTTT
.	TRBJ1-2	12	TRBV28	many	CASSPLGPGYTF	TGTGCCAGCAGTCCTCTAGGGCCGGGCTACACCTTC
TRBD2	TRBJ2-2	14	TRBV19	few	CASSISGGTGELFF	TGTGCCAGTAGTATCAGCGGGGGAACCGGGGAGCTGTTTTTT
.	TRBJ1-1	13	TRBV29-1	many	CVPRLRGNTEAFF	TGCGTACCCCGTTTGCGAGGAAACACTGAAGCTTTCTTT
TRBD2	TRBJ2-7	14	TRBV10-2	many	CASSEGTSGYEQYF	TGCGCCAGCAGTGAAGGGACTAGCGGTTACGAGCAGTACTTC